The source of this TCR beta chain is a study of blood T cell repertoires in COVID-19. The table came from immunoSEQ multiplex PCR; TCRdb's copy has only in-frame clones and leaves some out. The table records approximately 230,000 clones, 86% of them present only once. The V end was cut by 8 bases, the J end by 6 bases, with 17 bases between. The CDR3 length is 14 residues. The germline CDR1 and CDR2 sequences are WNHNN and SYGVQD (reference sequence). This clonotype was obtained from a man aged 30-40 years who had recovered from COVID-19. Sequenced input: peripheral blood. The chain uses TRBV10-1 and TRBJ2-1; the D gene is possibly TRBD2 (6 bases). The CDR3: CASSSGRGANEQFF. The CDR3 DNA follows: TGCGCCAGCTCCAGCGGGCGCGGGGCCAATGAGCAGTTCTTC.